One T cell receptor (beta chain) is described in this entry. The antigen remains undetermined. Researchers ran the PCR with 60 Vbeta and 13 Jbeta primers. Data came from immunoSEQ multiplex PCR; TCRdb stores just in-frame clones and leaves some out. The sample includes 210,000 or so clones, roughly 85% of them seen just once. This record comes from a study of cytomegalovirus exposure and HLA in healthy donors. Study-wide findings and caveats: In a later analysis, TCR beta V- and J-gene trimming showed a link to a missense DCLRE1C variant. As immune exposure information, only CMV serostatus was available. Most CMV-associated TCR beta chains appeared HLA-restricted in a later analysis. In a later analysis, HLA-associated beta chains showed higher expansion and lower generation probabilities than comparable chains.

V gave up 1 base and J gave up 3 bases; unmatched junction bases: 4. Germline-derived CDR1 and CDR2 are LNHNV and YYDKDF (reference sequence). The CDR3 runs to 15 residues. The sample comprised PBMCs. The receptor's source is a girl aged 2-10 years in good health and CMV-seronegative. The chain is built from TRBV15 and TRBJ2-7; 9 nucleotides match TRBD1. The CDR3: CATSRGDRARYEQYF. In DNA, the CDR3 is TGTGCCACCAGCAGAGGGGACAGGGCCCGCTACGAGCAGTACTTC.